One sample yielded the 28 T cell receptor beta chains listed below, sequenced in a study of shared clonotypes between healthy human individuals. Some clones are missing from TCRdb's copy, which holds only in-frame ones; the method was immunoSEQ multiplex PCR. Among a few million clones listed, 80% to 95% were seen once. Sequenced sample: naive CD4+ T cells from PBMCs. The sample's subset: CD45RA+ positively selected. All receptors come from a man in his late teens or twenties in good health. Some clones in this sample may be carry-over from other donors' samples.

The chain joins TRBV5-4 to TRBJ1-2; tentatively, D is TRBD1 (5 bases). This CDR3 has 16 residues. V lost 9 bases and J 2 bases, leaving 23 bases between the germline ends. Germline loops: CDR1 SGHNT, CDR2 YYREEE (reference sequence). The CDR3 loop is CATRSGGSAFNYGYTF. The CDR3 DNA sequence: TGTGCCACGCGCTCCGGGGGATCCGCGTTCAACTATGGCTACACCTTC.

CDR3 nucleotides: TGTGCCAGCAGGATACAGGGGCCCACTGAAGCTTTCTTT. This sequence encodes CASRIQGPTEAFF. This chain links TRBV7-8 with TRBJ1-1; 7 nucleotides line up with TRBD1. J gave up 4 bases and V 6 bases, and 5 bases lay outside the gene matches. The CDR3 totals 13 residues. CDR1 is SGHVS and CDR2 is FQNEAQ in the germline V gene.

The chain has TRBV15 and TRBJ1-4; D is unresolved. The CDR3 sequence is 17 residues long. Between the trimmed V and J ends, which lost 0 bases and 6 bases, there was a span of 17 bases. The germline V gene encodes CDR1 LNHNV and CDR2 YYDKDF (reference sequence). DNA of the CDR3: TGTGCCACCAGCAGAGATCACGGGAAGGGTGGATATGAAAAACTGTTTTTT. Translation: CATSRDHGKGGYEKLFF.

CDR3 protein: CASSTGTSGSKGEQYF. DNA of the CDR3: TGTGCCAGTAGTACCGGGACTAGCGGGAGTAAGGGCGAGCAGTACTTC. This chain connects TRBV19 to TRBJ2-7, with 14 positions matching TRBD2. Germline CDR1 LNHDA, CDR2 SQIVND (reference sequence). CDR3 length equals 16 residues. Losses at the gene ends were 4 bases for V and 6 bases for J; bases not matched to a gene: 8.

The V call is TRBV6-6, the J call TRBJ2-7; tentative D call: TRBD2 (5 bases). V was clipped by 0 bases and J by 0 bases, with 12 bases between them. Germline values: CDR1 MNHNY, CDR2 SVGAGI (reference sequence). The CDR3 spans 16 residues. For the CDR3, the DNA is TGTGCCAGCAGTTACTCGAGGGATAAAATCTCCTACGAGCAGTACTTC. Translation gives CASSYSRDKISYEQYF.

The chain's CDR3 is CASSFVPPYNEQFF. The CDR3 DNA follows: TGTGCCAGCAGCTTCGTGCCCCCCTACAATGAGCAGTTCTTC. The rearrangement uses TRBV7-9 and TRBJ2-1; D remains ambiguous. Trimming left V 3 bases short and J 2 bases short, with 8 bases between. The CDR3 totals 14 residues. The germline V gene has CDR1 SEHNR and CDR2 FQNEAQ (reference sequence). The variable domain in full, with the rest retrieved from reference TRBV7-9 and TRBJ2-1, is DTGVSQNPRHKITKRGQNVTFRCDPISEHNRLYWYRQTLGQGPEFLTYFQNEAQLEKSRLLSDRFSAERPKGSFSTLEIQRTEQGDSAMYLCASSFVPPYNEQFFGPGTRLTVL.

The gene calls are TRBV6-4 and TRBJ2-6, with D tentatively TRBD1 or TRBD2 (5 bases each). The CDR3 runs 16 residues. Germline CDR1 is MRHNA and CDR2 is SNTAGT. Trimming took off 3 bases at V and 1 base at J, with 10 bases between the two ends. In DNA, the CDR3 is TGTGCCAGCAGTGAAAGAGGGGAGTCTGGGGCCAACGTCCTGACTTTC. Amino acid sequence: CASSERGESGANVLTF.

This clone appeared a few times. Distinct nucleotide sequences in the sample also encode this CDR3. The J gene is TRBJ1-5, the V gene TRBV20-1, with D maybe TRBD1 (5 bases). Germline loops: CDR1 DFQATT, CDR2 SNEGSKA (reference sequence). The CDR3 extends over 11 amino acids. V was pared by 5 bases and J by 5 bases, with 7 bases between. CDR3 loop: CSAQGDQPQHF. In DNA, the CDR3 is TGCAGTGCTCAAGGGGATCAGCCCCAGCATTTT.

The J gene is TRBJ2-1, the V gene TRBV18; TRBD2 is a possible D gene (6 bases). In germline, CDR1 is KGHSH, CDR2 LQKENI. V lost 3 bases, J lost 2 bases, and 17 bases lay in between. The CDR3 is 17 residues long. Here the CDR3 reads CASSPRFGGSAYNEQFF. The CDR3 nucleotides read TGTGCCAGCTCACCTCGTTTTGGGGGGTCGGCCTACAATGAGCAGTTCTTC.

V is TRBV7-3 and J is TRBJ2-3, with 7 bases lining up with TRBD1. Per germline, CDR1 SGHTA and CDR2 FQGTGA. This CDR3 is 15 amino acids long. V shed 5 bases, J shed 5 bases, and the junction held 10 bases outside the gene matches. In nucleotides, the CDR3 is TGTGCCAGCAGCCCCCTGGACAGGTTTGGAGATACGCAGTATTTT. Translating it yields CASSPLDRFGDTQYF.

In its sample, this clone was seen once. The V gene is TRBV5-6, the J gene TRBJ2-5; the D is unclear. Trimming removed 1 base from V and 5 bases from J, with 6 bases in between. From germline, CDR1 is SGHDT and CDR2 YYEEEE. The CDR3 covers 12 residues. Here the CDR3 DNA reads TGTGCCAGCAGCTTGTGGTTTGAGACCCAGTACTTC. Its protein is CASSLWFETQYF.

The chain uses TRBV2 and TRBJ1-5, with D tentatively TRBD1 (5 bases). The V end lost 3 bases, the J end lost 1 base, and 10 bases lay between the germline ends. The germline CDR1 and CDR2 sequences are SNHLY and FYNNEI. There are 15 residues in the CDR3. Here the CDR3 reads CASSDPRDSNQPQHF. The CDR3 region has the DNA TGTGCCAGCAGTGATCCCAGGGACAGCAATCAGCCCCAGCATTTT.

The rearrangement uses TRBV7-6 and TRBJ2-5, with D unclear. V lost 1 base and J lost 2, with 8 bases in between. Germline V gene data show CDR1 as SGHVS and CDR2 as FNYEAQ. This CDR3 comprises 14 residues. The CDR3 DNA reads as TGTGCCAGCAGCTTAGGCCCGGCGCAAGAGACCCAGTACTTC. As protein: CASSLGPAQETQYF.

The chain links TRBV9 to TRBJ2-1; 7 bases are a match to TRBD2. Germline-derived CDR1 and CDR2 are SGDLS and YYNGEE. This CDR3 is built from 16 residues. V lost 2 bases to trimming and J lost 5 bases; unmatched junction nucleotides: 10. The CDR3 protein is CASSVRGGSKDNEQFF. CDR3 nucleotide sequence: TGTGCCAGCAGCGTCCGCGGCGGGAGTAAGGACAATGAGCAGTTCTTC. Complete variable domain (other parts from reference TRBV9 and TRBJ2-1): DSGVTQTPKHLITATGQRVTLRCSPRSGDLSVYWYQQSLDQGLQFLIQYYNGEERAKGNILERFSAQQFPDLHSELNLSSLELGDSALYFCASSVRGGSKDNEQFFGPGTRLTVL.

CDR3 residues: CASMSRVPRAGNTIYF. The CDR3 DNA follows: TGTGCCAGCATGTCTCGGGTCCCAAGAGCTGGAAACACCATATATTTT. The genes are TRBV28 and TRBJ1-3; D call uncertain. Deletions cut 7 bases from V and 2 bases from J, with 18 bases between. Looked up from germline, CDR1 is MDHEN and CDR2 is SYDVKM. The CDR3 has 16 amino acids.

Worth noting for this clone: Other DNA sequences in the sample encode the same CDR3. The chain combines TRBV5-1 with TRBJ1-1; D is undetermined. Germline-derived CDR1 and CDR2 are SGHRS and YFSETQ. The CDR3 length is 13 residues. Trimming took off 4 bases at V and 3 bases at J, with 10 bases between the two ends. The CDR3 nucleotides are TGCGCCAGCAGCCCCTCCGCCGACACTGAAGCTTTCTTT. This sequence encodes CASSPSADTEAFF.

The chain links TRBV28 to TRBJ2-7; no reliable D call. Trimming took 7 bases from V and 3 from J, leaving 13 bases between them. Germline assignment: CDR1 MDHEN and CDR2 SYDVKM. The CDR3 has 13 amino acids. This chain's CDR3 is CASNAYTNYEQYF. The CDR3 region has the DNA TGTGCCAGCAATGCGTACACCAACTACGAGCAGTACTTC.

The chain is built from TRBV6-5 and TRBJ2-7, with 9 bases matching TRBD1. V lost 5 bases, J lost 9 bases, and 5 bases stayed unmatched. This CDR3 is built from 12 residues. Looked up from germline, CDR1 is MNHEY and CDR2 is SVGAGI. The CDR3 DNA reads TGTGCCAGCAGTACAGGGGGCGTAAGGCAGTACTTC. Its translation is CASSTGGVRQYF.

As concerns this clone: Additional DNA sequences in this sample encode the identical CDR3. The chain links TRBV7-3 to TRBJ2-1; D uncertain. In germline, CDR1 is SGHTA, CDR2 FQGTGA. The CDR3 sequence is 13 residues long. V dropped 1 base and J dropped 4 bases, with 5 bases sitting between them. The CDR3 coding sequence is TGTGCCAGCAGCTTAATTGGGTACAATGAGCAGTTCTTC. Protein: CASSLIGYNEQFF.

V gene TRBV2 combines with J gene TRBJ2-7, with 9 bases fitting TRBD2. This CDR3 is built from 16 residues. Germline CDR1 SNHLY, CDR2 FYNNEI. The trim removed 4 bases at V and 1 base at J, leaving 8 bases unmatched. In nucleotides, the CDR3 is TGTGCCAGCAGTGGAGGGGCTAGCGGGAATTCCTACGAGCAGTACTTC. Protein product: CASSGGASGNSYEQYF.

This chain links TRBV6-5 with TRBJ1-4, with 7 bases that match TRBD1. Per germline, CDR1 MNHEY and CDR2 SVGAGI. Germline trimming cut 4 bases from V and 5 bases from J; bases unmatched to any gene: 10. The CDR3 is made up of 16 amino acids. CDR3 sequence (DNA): TGTGCCAGCAGTTCGTCAGGGGGATTCGGGAATGAAAAACTGTTTTTT. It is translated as CASSSSGGFGNEKLFF.

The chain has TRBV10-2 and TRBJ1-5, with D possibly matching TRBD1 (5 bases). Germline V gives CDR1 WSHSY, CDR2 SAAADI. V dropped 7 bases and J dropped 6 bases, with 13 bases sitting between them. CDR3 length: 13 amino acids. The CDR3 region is CASMGPGPQPQHF. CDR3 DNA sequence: TGCGCCAGCATGGGGCCAGGGCCTCAGCCCCAGCATTTT.

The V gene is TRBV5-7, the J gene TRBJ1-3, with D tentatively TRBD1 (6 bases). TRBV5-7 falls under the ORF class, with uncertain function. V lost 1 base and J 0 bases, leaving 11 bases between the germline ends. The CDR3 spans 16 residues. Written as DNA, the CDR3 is TGTGCCAGCAGCTTGCAGGGGAGTCCCTCTGGAAACACCATATATTTT. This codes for CASSLQGSPSGNTIYF.

The DNA of the CDR3 is TGTGCCAGCAGTGAACCGGGAAAGCCTAATTCACCCCTCCACTTT. Translating it yields CASSEPGKPNSPLHF. The chain carries TRBV28 and TRBJ1-6; no definite D call. The CDR3 extends over 15 amino acids. Trimming removed 5 bases at V and 6 bases at J, with 14 bases between. Germline V gene lookup returns CDR1 MDHEN and CDR2 SYDVKM. Filled out from reference TRBV28 and TRBJ1-6, the complete variable domain reads DVKVTQSSRYLVKRTGEKVFLECVQDMDHENMFWYRQDPGLGLRLIYFSYDVKMKEKGDIPEGYSVSREKKERFSLILESASTNQTSMYLCASSEPGKPNSPLHFGNGTRLTVT.

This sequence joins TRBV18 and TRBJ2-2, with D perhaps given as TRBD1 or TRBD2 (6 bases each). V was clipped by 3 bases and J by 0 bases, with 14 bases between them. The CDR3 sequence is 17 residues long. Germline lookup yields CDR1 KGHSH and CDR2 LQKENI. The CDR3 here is CASSPSGAGTNTGELFF. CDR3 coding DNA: TGTGCCAGCTCACCCTCGGGGGCAGGAACGAACACCGGGGAGCTGTTTTTT. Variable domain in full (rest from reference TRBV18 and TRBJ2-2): NAGVMQNPRHLVRRRGQEARLRCSPMKGHSHVYWYRQLPEEGLKFMVYLQKENIIDESGMPKERFSAEFPKEGPSILRIQQVVRGDSAAYFCASSPSGAGTNTGELFFGEGSRLTVL.

This CDR3 reads CASRARDSSGNTIYF. The CDR3 nucleotides are TGTGCCAGCAGGGCCCGGGACAGCTCTGGAAACACCATATATTTT. The chain recombines TRBV9 with TRBJ1-3; 7 bases map to TRBD1. The germline CDR1 and CDR2 sequences are SGDLS and YYNGEE. CDR3 length: 15 amino acids. With V trimmed by 5 bases and J by 0 bases, 5 bases remained unmatched.

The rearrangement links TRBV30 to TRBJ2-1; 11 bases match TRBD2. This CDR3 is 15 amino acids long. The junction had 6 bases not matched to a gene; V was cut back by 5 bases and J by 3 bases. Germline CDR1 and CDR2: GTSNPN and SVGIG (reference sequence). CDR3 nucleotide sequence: TGTGCCTGGGGAACCGGGACTAGCGGCTACAATGAGCAGTTCTTC. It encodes CAWGTGTSGYNEQFF.

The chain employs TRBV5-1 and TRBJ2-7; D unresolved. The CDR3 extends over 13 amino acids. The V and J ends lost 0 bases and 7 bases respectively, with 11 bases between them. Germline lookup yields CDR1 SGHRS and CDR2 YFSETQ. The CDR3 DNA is TGCGCCAGCAGCTTGGAAGTGTCGCGTGAGCAGTACTTC. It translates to CASSLEVSREQYF.